A single sample is the source of the 28 T cell receptor beta chains below, sequenced in a study of T-cell reconstitution after alpha-beta-depleted transplantation in children. Unique molecular identifiers featured in how the TCRbeta library was prepared. TCRdb re-called the PCR reads through MiXCR, storing one row per CDR3 protein. Among around 490,000 distinct CDR3 sequences, about an eighth were seen once, and the ten largest hold 11% to 15%. The source material was PBMCs, mostly from graft donor cells, sampled 180 days after TCRalphabeta/CD19-depleted stem cell transplant. The source is a female patient between 2 and 15 years old who had a stem cell transplant for aplastic anemia, so the T cells may come from the graft donor.

This clonotype was seen only a few times. The chain carries TRBV29-1 and TRBJ2-1; 8 positions agree with TRBD2. Trimming removed 8 bases from V and 8 bases from J; junction bases left unmatched: 11. The germline V gene encodes CDR1 SQVTM and CDR2 ANQGSEA. The CDR3 totals 13 residues. The chain's CDR3 is CSLKEREIDEQFF. In nucleotides, the CDR3 is TGCAGCCTGAAGGAGCGGGAGATCGATGAGCAGTTCTTC.

Note on this clonotype: At one boundary the junction diverges from the germline segment, which might be a read error. V and J are TRBV20-1 and TRBJ2-7; TRBD1 agrees at 7 bases. This CDR3 is 14 amino acids long. Germline CDR1 and CDR2: DFQATT and SNEGSKA (reference sequence). The CDR3 DNA reads TGCAGTGCTAGGGGTAGAGGGGGCGCTCACGAGCAGTGCTTC. Protein sequence: CSARGRGGAHEQCF.

There are a few counts of this clonotype. This chain connects TRBV4-3 to TRBJ2-7; maybe TRBD2 (6 bases). The V end lost 0 bases, the J end lost 3 bases, and 15 bases lay between the germline ends. The CDR3 is 16 residues long. In germline, CDR1 is LGHNA, CDR2 YSLEER. CDR3 DNA sequence: TGCGCCAGCAGCCAAGATACACGGGAGATAGTCTACGAGCAGTACTTC. Encoded protein: CASSQDTREIVYEQYF.

In its sample, this clonotype was seen many times. The V and J genes are TRBV10-3 and TRBJ2-7; D not resolved. Germline V gives CDR1 ENHRY, CDR2 SYGVKD. The V gene lost 6 bases and the J gene lost 6 bases, with 12 bases spanning the gap. The CDR3 sequence is 12 residues long. The CDR3 DNA follows: TGTGCCATCAGGGGAACGGGCCTCGAGCAGTACGTC. Protein product: CAIRGTGLEQYV.

This clonotype was detected a few times. The chain employs TRBV28 and TRBJ2-1, with TRBD2 matching 8 bases. This CDR3 region has 14 residues. CDR1 and CDR2 (germline): MDHEN, SYDVKM. V lost 7 bases to trimming and J lost 5 bases; unmatched junction nucleotides: 7. In DNA, the CDR3 is TGTGCCAGCATCCCAGCGGGGGAACACAATGAGCAGTTCTTC. Translating gives CASIPAGEHNEQFF.

This chain connects TRBV6-5 to TRBJ2-1; 11 positions agree with TRBD2. The CDR3 has 15 residues. Germline assignment: CDR1 MNHEY and CDR2 SVGAGI. With 7 bases clipped from V and 8 bases from J, the junction kept 10 bases outside the gene matches. The CDR3 spells CASTVLAGVGYEQFF. CDR3 in DNA: TGTGCCAGCACTGTACTAGCGGGAGTCGGGTATGAGCAGTTCTTC.

This clonotype was picked up many times. This chain joins TRBV29-1 and TRBJ1-1; unclear D gene. The germline V gene encodes CDR1 SQVTM and CDR2 ANQGSEA. The CDR3 spans 10 residues. V shed 4 bases and J shed 2 bases, with 2 bases lying between them. CDR3 residues: CSVANTEAFF. The CDR3 region has the DNA TGCAGCGTTGCAAACACTGAAGCTTTCTTT.

This clonotype was counted only a few times. The chain uses TRBV9 and TRBJ1-3; D is uncertain. CDR1 SGDLS and CDR2 YYNGEE come from the germline V gene. There are 12 residues in the CDR3. Trimming took 4 bases from V and 4 from J, leaving 6 bases between them. The CDR3, as DNA: TGTGCCAGCAGCCATAGGGGAAACACCATATATTTT. Its translation: CASSHRGNTIYF.

The rearrangement joins TRBV30 to TRBJ2-5; no reliable D call. V lost 1 base to trimming and J lost 1 base, with 4 bases between them. Germline CDR1 is GTSNPN and CDR2 is SVGIG (reference sequence). This CDR3 is 12 amino acids long. This CDR3 reads CAWSEGQETQYF. The CDR3 bases are TGTGCCTGGAGTGAAGGCCAAGAGACCCAGTACTTC.

This clonotype was detected a few times. The V call is TRBV5-1, the J call TRBJ1-1; tentative D call: TRBD1 (6 bases). Looked up from germline, CDR1 is SGHRS and CDR2 is YFSETQ. The ends were cut back, 5 bases at V and 1 base at J, with 12 bases in the middle. The CDR3 extends over 14 amino acids. The CDR3 region has the DNA TGCGCCAGCAGTTTAGACAGGCCGAACACTGAAGCTTTCTTT. Translated: CASSLDRPNTEAFF. The whole variable domain, filled in from reference TRBV5-1 and TRBJ1-1, reads KAGVTQTPRYLIKTRGQQVTLSCSPISGHRSVSWYQQTPGQGLQFLFEYFSETQRNKGNFPGRFSGRQFSNSRSEMNVSTLELGDSALYLCASSLDRPNTEAFFGQGTRLTVV.

At least ten counts were recorded for this clonotype. The chain carries TRBV29-1 and TRBJ2-7; 8 bases line up with TRBD2. CDR3 size: 15 residues. Germline lookup yields CDR1 SQVTM and CDR2 ANQGSEA. The CDR3, as DNA: TGCAGCGTTGAAGCGGGACTAGGGGTCTCCTCCGAGCAGTACGTC. Its translation: CSVEAGLGVSSEQYV.

This clonotype occurred a few times. The chain employs TRBV20-1 and TRBJ2-5, with 9 positions matching TRBD1. This CDR3 is 14 amino acids long. V was clipped by 5 bases and J by 4 bases; unmatched bases: 8. The V gene's germline CDR1 is DFQATT and CDR2 SNEGSKA (reference sequence). Here the CDR3 reads CSASRRQGGETQYF. The CDR3 nucleotides read TGCAGTGCTTCCCGCAGACAGGGGGGAGAGACCCAGTACTTC.

This clonotype has ten or more counts. This chain joins TRBV28 and TRBJ2-5, with D maybe TRBD1 (5 bases). Trimming removed 7 bases from V and 5 bases from J, with 20 bases in between. The CDR3 is made up of 15 amino acids. From germline, CDR1 is MDHEN and CDR2 SYDVKM. The CDR3 region has the DNA TGTGCCAGCACTCTACGCCGAGACTGGGGCGAGACCCAGTACTTC. Translation gives CASTLRRDWGETQYF. Drawing the rest from reference TRBV28 and TRBJ2-5, the complete variable domain is DVKVTQSSRYLVKRTGEKVFLECVQDMDHENMFWYRQDPGLGLRLIYFSYDVKMKEKGDIPEGYSVSREKKERFSLILESASTNQTSMYLCASTLRRDWGETQYFGPGTRLLVL.

The chain carries TRBV7-2 and TRBJ1-1, with a possible D match to TRBD1 (5 bases). The V and J ends lost 3 bases and 1 base respectively, with 12 bases between them. The CDR3 covers 15 residues. The V gene's germline CDR1 is SGHTA and CDR2 FQGNSA. CDR3 DNA sequence: TGTGCCAGCAGCTTTTCTGGGGCGCCGAACACTGAAGCTTTCTTT. Translating it yields CASSFSGAPNTEAFF.

The V call is TRBV12-3 or TRBV12-4, the J call TRBJ2-1; 7 bases agree with TRBD2. The CDR3 sequence is 15 residues long. Trimming took 5 bases from V and 9 from J; bases not matched to a gene: 13. The CDR3 spells CASSLGGGGDREQFF. DNA for the CDR3: TGTGCCAGCAGTCTCGGTGGGGGGGGAGATCGTGAGCAGTTCTTC.

The chain links TRBV14 to TRBJ2-2; D remains unclear. The CDR3 length is 15 residues. CDR1 is SGHDN and CDR2 is FVKESK in the germline V gene. Trimming shortened V by 4 bases and J by 1 base, and 10 bases separated the two germline ends. The CDR3: CASSPGTRNTGELFF. The CDR3 nucleotides are TGTGCCAGCAGCCCAGGTACCAGGAACACCGGGGAGCTGTTTTTT. Based on the CDR3 plus reference TRBV14 and TRBJ2-2, the full variable domain is EAGVTQFPSHSVIEKGQTVTLRCDPISGHDNLYWYRRVMGKEIKFLLHFVKESKQDESGMPNNRFLAERTGGTYSTLKVQPAELEDSGVYFCASSPGTRNTGELFFGEGSRLTVL.

The chain's CDR3 is CASSELGQGVSYEQYF. The CDR3 DNA sequence: TGTGCCAGCAGTGAACTGGGACAGGGGGTCTCCTACGAGCAGTACTTC. J is TRBJ2-7 and V is TRBV25-1, with 11 nucleotides matching TRBD1. Unmatched junction bases numbered 3, after V lost 2 bases and J lost 0 bases. There are 16 residues in the CDR3. Per germline, CDR1 MGHDK and CDR2 SYGVNS.

The chain links TRBV19 to TRBJ1-5; maybe TRBD1 (6 bases). CDR3 length: 16 residues. V was clipped by 1 base and J by 1 base, with 11 bases between them. Germline-derived CDR1 and CDR2 are LNHDA and SQIVND (reference sequence). CDR3 bases: TGTGCCAGTAGTATAGGAGGGGGGGCGAGCAATCAGCCCCAGCATTTT. Translated: CASSIGGGASNQPQHF.

V and J are TRBV15 and TRBJ1-2; D remains unclear. V was cut by 1 base and J by 3 bases, with 15 bases left in between. The V gene's germline CDR1 is LNHNV and CDR2 YYDKDF (reference sequence). The CDR3 extends over 16 amino acids. The CDR3 sequence is CATSRADQHAHYGYTF. As DNA, the CDR3 is TGTGCCACCAGCAGAGCTGACCAACACGCCCACTATGGCTACACCTTC.

The chain couples TRBV12-3 or TRBV12-4 to TRBJ2-7; TRBD2 might be the D (5 bases). The CDR3 sequence is 12 residues long. Trimming took 5 bases from V and 6 from J, leaving 11 bases between them. The CDR3 sequence is CASSPEGGEQYF. The CDR3 nucleotides read TGTGCCAGCAGTCCCGAAGGAGGCGAGCAGTACTTC.

The chain recombines TRBV12-3 or TRBV12-4 with TRBJ2-5; 10 nucleotides line up with TRBD1. V dropped 6 bases and J dropped 5; count of bases not matched to a gene: 15. The CDR3 is 17 amino acids. CDR3 protein: CASRKTGGPYFWETQYF. The CDR3 DNA reads TGTGCCAGCAGGAAGACAGGGGGCCCCTATTTTTGGGAGACCCAGTACTTC.

Many counts were recorded for this clonotype. The J gene is TRBJ1-4, the V gene TRBV7-8, with a weak D call TRBD1 (6 bases). CDR3 size: 17 residues. Germline lookup yields CDR1 SGHVS and CDR2 FQNEAQ. V lost 1 base and J 0 bases, leaving 12 bases between the germline ends. Here the CDR3 reads CASSLVGAGATNEKLFF. CDR3 bases: TGTGCCAGCAGCTTAGTGGGGGCAGGGGCAACTAATGAAAAACTGTTTTTT.

The sample holds many counts of this clonotype. The chain employs TRBV12-3 or TRBV12-4 and TRBJ2-2; D gene uncertain. The CDR3 covers 12 residues. Trimming removed 7 bases from V and 6 bases from J, with 9 bases in between. CDR3 bases: TGTGCCAGCAAGTTTACGGCCGGGGAGCTGTTTTTT. It specifies CASKFTAGELFF.

CDR3 region: CASSPLSWSSYNEQFF. CDR3 bases: TGTGCCAGCAGCCCCCTATCCTGGAGCTCCTACAATGAGCAGTTCTTC. This chain connects TRBV7-9 to TRBJ2-1; D unresolved. Germline CDR1 reads SEHNR; CDR2 reads FQNEAQ (reference sequence). Trimming took off 5 bases at V and 0 bases at J, with 14 bases between the two ends. CDR3 size: 16 residues.

This clonotype was detected a few times. This chain links TRBV12-3 or TRBV12-4 with TRBJ1-4, with TRBD1 identical over 9 bases. After removal of 5 bases from V and 6 bases from J, the junction contained 10 bases not matched to a gene. The CDR3 runs 16 residues. The DNA of the CDR3 is TGTGCCAGCAGTCAAACAGGGGGCGGACGGTATGAAAAACTGTTTTTT. Protein sequence: CASSQTGGGRYEKLFF.

This clonotype was seen a handful of times. V gene TRBV12-3 or TRBV12-4 combines with J gene TRBJ1-1; a weak D match, TRBD1 (5 bases). The CDR3 has 15 residues. V was clipped by 2 bases and J by 6 bases, with 16 bases between them. CDR3 sequence (DNA): TGTGCCAGCAGTTTAATCGGGGCCTCCGTGGCTGAAGCTTTCTTT. Protein: CASSLIGASVAEAFF.

The chain recombines TRBV6-2 or TRBV6-3 with TRBJ1-1; 7 bases match TRBD1. V was clipped by 4 bases and J by 5 bases; unmatched bases: 7. The CDR3 is 14 amino acids. The germline V gene encodes CDR1 MNHEY and CDR2 SVGEGT. The CDR3 reads CASSLRGQPTEAFF. The CDR3, as DNA: TGTGCCAGCAGTTTACGGGGACAGCCGACTGAAGCTTTCTTT.

This clonotype was picked up a small number of times. The CDR3 DNA reads TGCGCCAGCAGCCAAGCCCTAGCTCTAGCGGGAGGTTACGAGCAGTACTTC. Its protein product is CASSQALALAGGYEQYF. The chain couples TRBV4-3 to TRBJ2-7, with 11 bases lining up with TRBD2. CDR1 and CDR2 (germline): LGHNA, YSLEER. CDR3 length equals 17 residues. J gave up 4 bases and V 1 base, and 9 bases lay outside the gene matches.